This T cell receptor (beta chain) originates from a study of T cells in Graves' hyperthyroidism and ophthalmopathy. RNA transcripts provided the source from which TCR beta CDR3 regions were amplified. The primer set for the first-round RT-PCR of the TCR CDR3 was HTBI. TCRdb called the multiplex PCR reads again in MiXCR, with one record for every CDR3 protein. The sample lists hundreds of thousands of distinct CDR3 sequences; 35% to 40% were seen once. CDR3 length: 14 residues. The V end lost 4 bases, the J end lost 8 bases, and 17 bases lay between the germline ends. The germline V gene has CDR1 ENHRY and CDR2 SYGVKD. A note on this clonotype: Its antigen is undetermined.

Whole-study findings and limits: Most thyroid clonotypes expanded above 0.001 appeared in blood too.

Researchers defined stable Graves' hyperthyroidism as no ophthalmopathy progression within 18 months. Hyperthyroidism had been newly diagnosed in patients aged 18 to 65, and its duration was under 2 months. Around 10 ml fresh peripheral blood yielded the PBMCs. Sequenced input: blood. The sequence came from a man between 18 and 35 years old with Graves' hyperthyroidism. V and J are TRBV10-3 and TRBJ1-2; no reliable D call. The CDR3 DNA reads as TGTGCCATCAGTGGGAGGACCTCGAGGCGAGGCTACACCTTC. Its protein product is CAISGRTSRRGYTF.